Below are 22 T cell receptor beta chains sequenced from a single sample in a study of T-cell memory formation after mild COVID-19. TCRdb passed the 5' RACE reads through MiXCR, listing each CDR3 protein once. The top ten clones hold roughly 2.4% of a sample with nearly 200,000 distinct CDR3 sequences, about 18% of them seen once. Specimen: PBMCs or a T cell subset sorted from them (not recorded which). Receptor source: an adult woman who had mild COVID-19 (a few samples of this study predate the infection). Cell type and time point are not known.

This clonotype has more than one count but fewer than ten. The CDR3: CASSQVGGLGTDTQYF. The DNA for the CDR3 is TGTGCCAGCAGCCAAGTCGGAGGCCTAGGAACAGATACGCAGTATTTT. The V gene is TRBV4-2, the J gene TRBJ2-3, with a tentative D call TRBD2 (5 bases). Germline V gene sequence: CDR1 LGHNA, CDR2 YNFKEQ. This CDR3 is built from 16 residues. The ends were cut back, 1 base at V and 3 bases at J, with 14 bases in the middle.

This chain joins TRBV5-1 and TRBJ1-2; D is unclear. Germline V lookup: CDR1 SGHRS, CDR2 YFSETQ. V lost 0 bases, J lost 4 bases, and 10 bases lay in between. This CDR3 has 14 residues. CDR3 protein: CASSLDLGVYGYTF. CDR3 in DNA: TGCGCCAGCAGCTTGGATCTGGGCGTCTATGGCTACACCTTC.

The chain employs TRBV7-6 and TRBJ2-5, with D hard to call. Germline assignment: CDR1 SGHVS and CDR2 FNYEAQ. The CDR3 has 13 amino acids. The V and J ends lost 5 bases and 5 bases respectively, with 12 bases between them. CDR3 protein: CASSKILGETQYF. The CDR3 DNA reads as TGTGCCAGCAGCAAAATCCTCGGGGAGACCCAGTACTTC.

This clonotype was recorded at least ten times. CDR3 nucleotide sequence: TGCAGCGCCCAGTCGTCCTCGCCAGGAGCTAACTATGGCTACACCTTC. It translates to CSAQSSSPGANYGYTF. The rearrangement joins TRBV29-1 to TRBJ1-2; D uncertain. From germline, CDR1 is SQVTM and CDR2 ANQGSEA. V lost 7 bases and J 0 bases, leaving 21 bases between the germline ends. The CDR3 length is 16 residues.

The rearrangement joins TRBV7-3 to TRBJ2-2; the D gene is possibly TRBD2 (5 bases). Deletions cut 0 bases from V and 6 bases from J, with 11 bases between. The CDR3 is made up of 15 amino acids. The germline V gene encodes CDR1 SGHTA and CDR2 FQGTGA. The CDR3 DNA follows: TGTGCCAGCAGCTTAACCGGGAATGGAGCCGGGGAGCTGTTTTTT. Translated, it gives CASSLTGNGAGELFF. Complete variable domain (other parts from reference TRBV7-3 and TRBJ2-2): GAGVSQTPSNKVTEKGKYVELRCDPISGHTALYWYRQSLGQGPEFLIYFQGTGAADDSGLPNDRFFAVRPEGSVSTLKIQRTERGDSAVYLCASSLTGNGAGELFFGEGSRLTVL.

This chain links TRBV18 with TRBJ1-4; a possible D gene is TRBD1 (6 bases). The germline V gene has CDR1 KGHSH and CDR2 LQKENI. Trimming stripped 3 bases from V and 4 bases from J, with 12 bases between. This CDR3 region has 15 residues. This CDR3 is CASSPRTDLNEKLFF. In nucleotides, the CDR3 is TGTGCCAGCTCACCGCGGACAGATCTTAATGAAAAACTGTTTTTT.

The chain recombines TRBV4-3 with TRBJ2-7; D is undetermined. Germline V gene lookup returns CDR1 LGHNA and CDR2 YSLEER. The CDR3 spans 15 residues. V lost 2 bases and J lost 3, with 14 bases in between. The CDR3 loop reads CASSQRVESYYEQYF. The CDR3 nucleotides are TGCGCCAGCAGCCAAAGGGTGGAGAGCTACTACGAGCAGTACTTC.

This clonotype was picked up a small number of times. The chain recombines TRBV27 with TRBJ2-5; tentatively, D is TRBD2 (6 bases). The CDR3 is 18 residues long. Trimming took off 0 bases at V and 3 bases at J, with 20 bases between the two ends. The germline CDR1 and CDR2 sequences are MNHEY and SMNVEV (reference sequence). The DNA of the CDR3 is TGTGCCAGCAGTTTATCGGCGGGGCGCAGTCCGGGAGAAGAGACCCAGTACTTC. It specifies CASSLSAGRSPGEETQYF.

This clonotype was seen only a few times. The chain has TRBV5-4 and TRBJ1-1, with a possible D match to TRBD1 (5 bases). Germline assignment: CDR1 SGHNT and CDR2 YYREEE (reference sequence). V was cut by 0 bases and J by 4 bases, with 10 bases left in between. There are 14 residues in the CDR3. The CDR3 here is CASSLEPGGTEAFF. CDR3 in DNA: TGTGCCAGCAGCTTGGAGCCGGGGGGCACTGAAGCTTTCTTT.

This clonotype was detected a few times. The chain couples TRBV5-4 to TRBJ2-3, with 7 bases fitting TRBD1. CDR1 is SGHNT and CDR2 is YYREEE in the germline V gene (reference sequence). This CDR3 has 16 residues. V trimming: 4 bases; J trimming: 6 bases; junction bases outside the gene matches: 14. The DNA of the CDR3 is TGTGCCAGCAGCCTCCGCGTGACAGGGAGTCAGGATACGCAGTATTTT. This gives the protein CASSLRVTGSQDTQYF.

This rearrangement joins TRBV19 to TRBJ1-1, with D possibly TRBD1 on 5 matching bases. This CDR3 is built from 14 residues. Germline values: CDR1 LNHDA, CDR2 SQIVND (reference sequence). The germline V and J ends were trimmed by 4 bases and 3 bases, with 12 bases remaining between them. CDR3 sequence reads: CASSTSWGDTEAFF. In nucleotides, the CDR3 is TGTGCCAGTAGTACCTCCTGGGGGGACACTGAAGCTTTCTTT.

The chain recombines TRBV7-9 with TRBJ2-1, with D perhaps TRBD1 (6 bases). Trimming took off 5 bases at V and 0 bases at J, with 14 bases between the two ends. Germline loops: CDR1 SEHNR, CDR2 FQNEAQ (reference sequence). This CDR3 is 16 amino acids long. The CDR3 nucleotides read TGTGCCAGCAGCCCACTCAGGGGTGGCTCCTACAATGAGCAGTTCTTC. It codes for CASSPLRGGSYNEQFF. The variable domain in full, completed from reference TRBV7-9 and TRBJ2-1, reads DTGVSQNPRHKITKRGQNVTFRCDPISEHNRLYWYRQTLGQGPEFLTYFQNEAQLEKSRLLSDRFSAERPKGSFSTLEIQRTEQGDSAMYLCASSPLRGGSYNEQFFGPGTRLTVL.

This clonotype was seen a few times. This chain uses TRBV9 with TRBJ2-2, with D possibly being TRBD1 (6 bases). Trimming left V 2 bases short and J 0 bases short, with 8 bases between. The CDR3 runs to 15 residues. The germline gives CDR1 SGDLS, CDR2 YYNGEE. The CDR3 bases are TGTGCCAGCAGCGTCCGGACAGCGAACACCGGGGAGCTGTTTTTT. Its translation: CASSVRTANTGELFF.

This clonotype was seen at least ten times. This chain joins TRBV12-3 or TRBV12-4 and TRBJ2-2; D is unresolved. The CDR3 covers 14 residues. V lost 2 bases, J lost 1 base, and 5 bases lay in between. The CDR3 coding sequence is TGTGCCAGCAGTTTAATGCGGAACACCGGGGAGCTGTTTTTT. Translation gives CASSLMRNTGELFF.

This clonotype has more than one count but fewer than ten. This chain joins TRBV7-9 and TRBJ1-1; D is unresolved. The CDR3 spans 12 residues. CDR1 and CDR2 from the germline V gene are SEHNR and FQNEAQ (reference sequence). Trimming left V 2 bases short and J 5 bases short, with 6 bases between. This CDR3 is CASSLTRTEAFF. CDR3 in DNA: TGTGCCAGCAGCTTAACCCGGACTGAAGCTTTCTTT.

In its sample, this clonotype was seen a few times. The chain combines TRBV29-1 with TRBJ2-3; weak D call: TRBD2 (6 bases). This CDR3 has 13 residues. Germline CDR1 is SQVTM and CDR2 is ANQGSEA. The V and J ends lost 3 bases and 3 bases respectively, with 10 bases between them. The CDR3 nucleotides are TGCAGCGTTGATGCGGGGTTTACAGATACGCAGTATTTT. It translates to CSVDAGFTDTQYF.

The sample holds a few counts of this clonotype. This chain joins TRBV12-3 or TRBV12-4 and TRBJ2-1; D assignment may be TRBD1 or TRBD2 (6 bases each). The CDR3 sequence is 15 residues long. Trimming took 3 bases from V and 4 from J, leaving 13 bases between them. This CDR3 is CASSFPGAGYNEQFF. CDR3 bases: TGTGCCAGCAGTTTTCCGGGGGCGGGATACAATGAGCAGTTCTTC.

The chain uses TRBV29-1 and TRBJ1-1; perhaps TRBD1 as D (6 bases). This CDR3 has 13 residues. Trimming removed 4 bases from V and 1 base from J, with 10 bases in between. Germline CDR1 SQVTM, CDR2 ANQGSEA. The CDR3 protein is CSVADRRNTEAFF. The CDR3, as DNA: TGCAGCGTTGCTGACAGGAGGAACACTGAAGCTTTCTTT.

The chain employs TRBV21-1 and TRBJ2-4. TRBV21-1 is an annotated pseudogene. The CDR3 runs 12 residues. In DNA form, the CDR3 reads TGTGCCAGCAGCAAAGCGCGGAACATTCAGTACTTC. It codes for CASSKARNIQYF.

The rearrangement joins TRBV7-3 to TRBJ1-3; D not certain. This CDR3 contains 15 residues. Germline assignment: CDR1 SGHTA and CDR2 FQGTGA. V was pared by 5 bases and J by 3 bases, with 14 bases between. The CDR3 loop is CASSLGAVIGNTIYF. Here the CDR3 DNA reads TGTGCCAGCAGCCTAGGCGCCGTTATTGGAAACACCATATATTTT.

The chain employs TRBV9 and TRBJ2-3; 11 nucleotides align to TRBD2. The germline V gene encodes CDR1 SGDLS and CDR2 YYNGEE. The CDR3 is 18 residues long. V lost 3 bases to trimming and J lost 2 bases; unmatched junction nucleotides: 11. The CDR3 sequence: CASSAVAGGPSVTDTQYF. CDR3 sequence (DNA): TGTGCCAGCAGCGCTGTAGCGGGAGGGCCCAGCGTCACAGATACGCAGTATTTT.

This clonotype was seen at least ten times. This chain links TRBV20-1 with TRBJ2-7, with TRBD2 matching 13 bases. Germline CDR1 DFQATT, CDR2 SNEGSKA (reference sequence). This CDR3 is built from 13 residues. Losses at the gene ends were 3 bases for V and 5 bases for J; bases not matched to a gene: 1. DNA for the CDR3: TGCAGTGCTAGCGGACTAGCGGGAGACGAGCAGTACTTC. It yields the protein CSASGLAGDEQYF.